The source of this T cell receptor (beta chain) is a study of blood T cell repertoires in COVID-19. Overall study: Acute and convalescent COVID-19 samples came from the United States, Italy and Spain. Nucleic acid was either cDNA or gDNA, and it came from T cells, B-cell-depleted T cells, or PBMCs.

Some clones are missing from TCRdb's copy, which holds only in-frame ones; the method was immunoSEQ multiplex PCR. This sample has 180,000 or so clones; around 90% occur once, and the top ten carry about 1.6%. The CDR3 contains 14 residues. V shed 4 bases and J 4 bases; nucleotides not matched to a gene: 5. Germline loops: CDR1 MNHEY, CDR2 SVGAGI. The chain uses TRBV6-5 and TRBJ1-2, with TRBD1 matching over 8 bases. Input material: peripheral blood. The sequence came from a woman between 50 and 59 years old with acute or convalescent COVID-19. CDR3 in amino acids: CASSLTGGPYGYTF. The CDR3 DNA reads TGTGCCAGCAGTTTAACAGGGGGTCCCTATGGCTACACCTTC.